The 7 T cell receptor beta chains below all came from one sample that was sequenced in a study of cytomegalovirus exposure and HLA in healthy donors. With 60 Vbeta and 13 Jbeta primers, the PCR was carried out. The repertoire was sequenced with immunoSEQ multiplex PCR; TCRdb's copy has only in-frame clones and lacks some. The sample records about 100,000 clones, approximately 66% being singletons. Sequencing used PBMCs. All receptors come from a man aged 35-49 years in good health and CMV-seropositive.

The chain joins TRBV18 to TRBJ2-7, with D possibly matching TRBD2 (6 bases). V lost 3 bases and J 3 bases, leaving 12 bases between the germline ends. There are 14 residues in the CDR3. Germline V gene lookup returns CDR1 KGHSH and CDR2 LQKENI. The CDR3 sequence: CASSPRSRDYEQYF. In nucleotides, the CDR3 is TGTGCCAGCTCACCCCGATCGCGGGACTACGAGCAGTACTTC.

This chain uses TRBV6-5 with TRBJ2-2; no firm D call. This CDR3 comprises 13 residues. The V end was cut by 5 bases, the J end by 6 bases, with 10 bases between. Germline CDR1 and CDR2: MNHEY and SVGAGI. The DNA for the CDR3 is TGTGCCAGCAGTGCCGGGTACGCCGGGGAGCTGTTTTTT. Translated, it gives CASSAGYAGELFF.

This sequence joins TRBV11-2 and TRBJ2-7, with 7 nucleotides matching TRBD2. Germline V gives CDR1 SGHAT, CDR2 FQNNGV. With 4 bases clipped from V and 2 bases from J, the junction kept 5 bases outside the gene matches. CDR3 length equals 14 residues. The CDR3 DNA is TGTGCCAGCAGCTCCGGGGCGGGGGCCTACGAGCAGTACGTC. As protein: CASSSGAGAYEQYV.

The rearrangement links TRBV19 to TRBJ1-2; D perhaps matches TRBD1 (5 bases). Germline V CDR1 and CDR2: LNHDA, SQIVND (reference sequence). The length of the CDR3 is 14 residues. Trimming pared 8 bases from V and 2 bases from J, leaving 15 bases between. The CDR3 region is CASLPGDRNYGYTF. CDR3 sequence (DNA): TGTGCCAGTCTACCCGGAGACAGAAACTATGGCTACACCTTC.

The chain uses TRBV6-5 and TRBJ1-4, with 7 bases aligning to TRBD1. The CDR3 loop spans 15 amino acids. From germline, CDR1 is MNHEY and CDR2 SVGAGI. The V segment lost 4 bases and the J segment 8 bases; nucleotides outside the gene matches: 10. The CDR3 coding sequence is TGTGCCAGCAGTTCCCCCGGCAGGGGGGACGAAAAACTGTTTTTT. Translation: CASSSPGRGDEKLFF.

This chain links TRBV7-2 with TRBJ2-1, with 7 nucleotides matching TRBD2. The CDR3 spans 15 residues. Germline V gives CDR1 SGHTA, CDR2 FQGNSA. The V segment lost 3 bases and the J segment 4 bases; nucleotides outside the gene matches: 6. Written as DNA, the CDR3 is TGTGCCAGCAGCTTGCCGGGAGGAGGGTACAATGAGCAGTTCTTC. Encoded protein: CASSLPGGGYNEQFF. The full variable domain, rest sourced from reference TRBV7-2 and TRBJ2-1, is GAGVSQSPSNKVTEKGKDVELRCDPISGHTALYWYRQSLGQGLEFLIYFQGNSAPDKSGLPSDRFSAERTGGSVSTLTIQRTQQEDSAVYLCASSLPGGGYNEQFFGPGTRLTVL.

The CDR3 protein is CASRWVQASSYEQYV. CDR3 coding DNA: TGTGCCAGCAGATGGGTACAGGCAAGCTCCTACGAGCAGTACGTC. The rearrangement uses TRBV11-2 and TRBJ2-7, with D maybe TRBD1 (5 bases). V lost 6 bases, J lost 0 bases, and 15 bases lay in between. In germline, CDR1 is SGHAT, CDR2 FQNNGV. The CDR3 is 15 residues long.